This T cell receptor (beta chain) comes out of a study of CD8+CD57+ T cells in acquired aplastic anemia. Study-level information: The mean DNA yield obtained from sorted CD4+ and CD8+ cells came to roughly 3.4 ug. CD4+ reads averaged around 9.9 million in healthy donors.

CDR3 and TCR beta VDJ profiling relied on genomic DNA as the template. TCRdb called the reads again in MiXCR, with one record for every CDR3 protein. The table records around 170,000 distinct CDR3 sequences, about three fifths of them present only once. Germline lookup yields CDR1 LGHNA and CDR2 YNFKEQ. The CDR3 is made up of 14 amino acids. V lost 1 base, J lost 8 bases, and 11 bases lay in between. Sequenced material: sorted CD4+, CD8+, or CD8+CD57+ T cells (not recorded which) from PBMCs. V is TRBV4-2 and J is TRBJ2-2; D is possibly TRBD1 or TRBD2 (5 bases each). This clonotype was sampled from a human donor in good health. The CDR3: CASSQGGSTGELFF. DNA for the CDR3: TGTGCCAGCAGCCAAGGGGGGTCTACTGGGGAGCTGTTTTTT.